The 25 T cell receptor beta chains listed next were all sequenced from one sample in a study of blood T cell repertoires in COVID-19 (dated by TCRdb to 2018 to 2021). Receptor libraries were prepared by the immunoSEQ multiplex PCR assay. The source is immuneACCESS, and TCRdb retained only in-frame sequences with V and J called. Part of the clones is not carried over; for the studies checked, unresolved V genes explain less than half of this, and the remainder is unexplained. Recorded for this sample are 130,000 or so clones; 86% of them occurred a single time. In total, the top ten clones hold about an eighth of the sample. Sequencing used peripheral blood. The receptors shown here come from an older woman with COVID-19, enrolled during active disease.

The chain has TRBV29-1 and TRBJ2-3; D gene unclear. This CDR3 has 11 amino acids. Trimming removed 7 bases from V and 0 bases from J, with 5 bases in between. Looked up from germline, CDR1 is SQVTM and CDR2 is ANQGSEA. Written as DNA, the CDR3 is TGCAGCGCGTCTAGCACAGATACGCAGTATTTT. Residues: CSASSTDTQYF.

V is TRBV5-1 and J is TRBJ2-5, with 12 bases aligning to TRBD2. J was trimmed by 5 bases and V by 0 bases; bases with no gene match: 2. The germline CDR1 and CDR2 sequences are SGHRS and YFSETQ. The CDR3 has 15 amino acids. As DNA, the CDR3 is TGCGCCAGCAGCTTGGGACTAGCGGGGGCGGAGACCCAGTACTTC. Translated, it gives CASSLGLAGAETQYF. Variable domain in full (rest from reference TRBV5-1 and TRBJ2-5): KAGVTQTPRYLIKTRGQQVTLSCSPISGHRSVSWYQQTPGQGLQFLFEYFSETQRNKGNFPGRFSGRQFSNSRSEMNVSTLELGDSALYLCASSLGLAGAETQYFGPGTRLLVL.

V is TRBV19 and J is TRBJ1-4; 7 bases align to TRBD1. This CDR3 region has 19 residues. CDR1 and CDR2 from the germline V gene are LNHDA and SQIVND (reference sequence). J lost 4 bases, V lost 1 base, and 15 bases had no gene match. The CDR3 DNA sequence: TGTGCCAGTAGTATAGCCACGGCCGGCTCGACAGGGAGTAATGAAAAACTGTTTTTT. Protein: CASSIATAGSTGSNEKLFF.

DNA of the CDR3: TGTGCCTGGAACAGGGAATCGGACTCCTATAATTCACCCCTCCACTTT. It is translated as CAWNRESDSYNSPLHF. The chain is built from TRBV30 and TRBJ1-6, with D possibly matching TRBD1 (6 bases). Germline CDR1 GTSNPN, CDR2 SVGIG (reference sequence). V lost 4 bases to trimming and J lost 0 bases, with 13 bases between them. CDR3 length equals 16 residues. Together with reference TRBV30 and TRBJ1-6, the CDR3 gives the full variable domain: SQTIHQWPATLVQPVGSPLSLECTVEGTSNPNLYWYRQAAGRGLQLLFYSVGIGQISSEVPQNLSASRPQDRQFILSSKKLLLSDSGFYLCAWNRESDSYNSPLHFGNGTRLTVT.

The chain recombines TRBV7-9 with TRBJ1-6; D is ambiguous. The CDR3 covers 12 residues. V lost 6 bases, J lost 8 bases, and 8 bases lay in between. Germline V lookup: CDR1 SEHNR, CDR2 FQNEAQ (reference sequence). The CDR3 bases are TGTGCCAGCAGTGTGGAGGATTCACCCCTCCACTTT. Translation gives CASSVEDSPLHF.

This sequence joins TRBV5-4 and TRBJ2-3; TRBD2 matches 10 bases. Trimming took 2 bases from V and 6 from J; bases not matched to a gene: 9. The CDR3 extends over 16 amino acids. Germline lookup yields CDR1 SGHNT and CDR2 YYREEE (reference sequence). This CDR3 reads CASSFLSAGGADTQYF. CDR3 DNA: TGTGCCAGCAGCTTTTTGTCAGCGGGGGGGGCGGATACGCAGTATTTT.

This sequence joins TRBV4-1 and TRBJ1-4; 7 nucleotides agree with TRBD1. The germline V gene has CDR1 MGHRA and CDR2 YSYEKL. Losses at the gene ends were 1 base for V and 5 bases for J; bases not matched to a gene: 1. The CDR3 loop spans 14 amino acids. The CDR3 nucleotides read TGCGCCAGCAGCCAAGGACAGGGAAATGAAAAACTGTTTTTT. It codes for CASSQGQGNEKLFF.

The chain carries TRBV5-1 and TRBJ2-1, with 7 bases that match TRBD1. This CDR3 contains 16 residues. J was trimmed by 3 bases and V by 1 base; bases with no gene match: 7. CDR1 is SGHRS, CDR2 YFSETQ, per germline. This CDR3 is CASSLRLGQNYNEQFF. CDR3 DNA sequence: TGCGCCAGCAGCTTGAGGTTGGGACAGAACTACAATGAGCAGTTCTTC.

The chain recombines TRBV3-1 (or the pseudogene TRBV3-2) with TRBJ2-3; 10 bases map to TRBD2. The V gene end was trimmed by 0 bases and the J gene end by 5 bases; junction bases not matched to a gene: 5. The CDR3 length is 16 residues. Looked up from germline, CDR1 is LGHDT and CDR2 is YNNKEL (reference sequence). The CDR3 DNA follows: TGTGCCAGCAGCCAAGAAGCGGGGGGGCCTGGAGATACGCAGTATTTT. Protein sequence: CASSQEAGGPGDTQYF.

The CDR3 DNA sequence: TGCAGTGCTAAGCAGAACACTGAAGCTTTCTTT. Translated: CSAKQNTEAFF. The chain uses TRBV20-1 and TRBJ1-1, with D hard to call. Trimming removed 4 bases at V and 1 base at J, with 4 bases between. There are 11 residues in the CDR3. Germline CDR1 DFQATT, CDR2 SNEGSKA (reference sequence).

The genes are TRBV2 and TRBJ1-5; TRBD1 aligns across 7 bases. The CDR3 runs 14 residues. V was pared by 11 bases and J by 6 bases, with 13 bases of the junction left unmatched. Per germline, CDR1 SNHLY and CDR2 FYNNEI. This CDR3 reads CACSQGQFSQPQHF. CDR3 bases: TGTGCCTGTTCACAGGGACAGTTTAGTCAGCCCCAGCATTTT. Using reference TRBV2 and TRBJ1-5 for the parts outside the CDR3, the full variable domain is EPEVTQTPSHQVTQMGQEVILRCVPISNHLYFYWYRQILGQKVEFLVSFYNNEISEKSEIFDDQFSVERPDGSNFTLKIRSTKLEDSAMYFCACSQGQFSQPQHFGDGTRLSIL.

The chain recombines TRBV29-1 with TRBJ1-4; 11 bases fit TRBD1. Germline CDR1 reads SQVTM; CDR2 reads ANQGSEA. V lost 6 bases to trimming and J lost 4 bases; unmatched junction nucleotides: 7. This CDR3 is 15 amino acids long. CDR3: CSVVPGQGGNEKLFF. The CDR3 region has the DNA TGCAGCGTCGTCCCGGGACAGGGGGGTAATGAAAAACTGTTTTTT.

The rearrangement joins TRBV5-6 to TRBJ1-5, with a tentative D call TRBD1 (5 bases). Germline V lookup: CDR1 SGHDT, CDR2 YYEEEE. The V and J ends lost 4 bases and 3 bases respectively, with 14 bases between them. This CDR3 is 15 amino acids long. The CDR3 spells CASSLRAGINQPQHF. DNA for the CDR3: TGTGCCAGCAGCCTACGGGCAGGGATCAATCAGCCCCAGCATTTT. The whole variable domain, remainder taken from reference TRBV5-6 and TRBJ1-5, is DAGVTQSPTHLIKTRGQQVTLRCSPKSGHDTVSWYQQALGQGPQFIFQYYEEEERQRGNFPDRFSGHQFPNYSSELNVNALLLGDSALYLCASSLRAGINQPQHFGDGTRLSIL.

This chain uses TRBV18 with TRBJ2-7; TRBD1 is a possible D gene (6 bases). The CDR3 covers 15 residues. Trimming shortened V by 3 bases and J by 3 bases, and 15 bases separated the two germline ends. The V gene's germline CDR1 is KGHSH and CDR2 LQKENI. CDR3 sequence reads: CASSPLPGQHYEQYF. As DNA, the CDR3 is TGTGCCAGCTCACCTTTGCCTGGACAGCACTACGAGCAGTACTTC. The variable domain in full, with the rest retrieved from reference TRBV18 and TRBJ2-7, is NAGVMQNPRHLVRRRGQEARLRCSPMKGHSHVYWYRQLPEEGLKFMVYLQKENIIDESGMPKERFSAEFPKEGPSILRIQQVVRGDSAAYFCASSPLPGQHYEQYFGPGTRLTVT.

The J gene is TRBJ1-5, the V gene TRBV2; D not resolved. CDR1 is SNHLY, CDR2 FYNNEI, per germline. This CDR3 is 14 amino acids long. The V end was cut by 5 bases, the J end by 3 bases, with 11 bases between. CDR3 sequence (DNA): TGTGCCAGCAGTACCGACGGAGACAATCAGCCCCAGCATTTT. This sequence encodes CASSTDGDNQPQHF.

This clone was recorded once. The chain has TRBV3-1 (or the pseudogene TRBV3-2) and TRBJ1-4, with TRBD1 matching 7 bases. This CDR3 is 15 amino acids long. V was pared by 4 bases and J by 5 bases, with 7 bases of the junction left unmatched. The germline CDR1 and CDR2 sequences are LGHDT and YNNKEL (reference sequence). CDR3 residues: CASSRQGAGNEKLFF. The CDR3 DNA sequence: TGTGCCAGCAGCCGACAGGGTGCGGGAAATGAAAAACTGTTTTTT.

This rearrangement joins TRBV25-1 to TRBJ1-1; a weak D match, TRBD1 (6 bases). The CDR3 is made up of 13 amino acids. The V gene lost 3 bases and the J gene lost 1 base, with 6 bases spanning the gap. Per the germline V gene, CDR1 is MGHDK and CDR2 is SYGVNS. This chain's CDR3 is CASSEDRNTEAFF. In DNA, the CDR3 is TGTGCCAGCAGTGAGGACAGGAACACTGAAGCTTTCTTT.

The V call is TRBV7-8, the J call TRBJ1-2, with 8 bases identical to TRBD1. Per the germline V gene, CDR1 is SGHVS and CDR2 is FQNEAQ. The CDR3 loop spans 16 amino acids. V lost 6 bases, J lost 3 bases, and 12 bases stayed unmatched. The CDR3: CASRLFTGGIDYGYTF. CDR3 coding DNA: TGTGCCAGCAGACTATTCACAGGGGGAATAGACTATGGCTACACCTTC.

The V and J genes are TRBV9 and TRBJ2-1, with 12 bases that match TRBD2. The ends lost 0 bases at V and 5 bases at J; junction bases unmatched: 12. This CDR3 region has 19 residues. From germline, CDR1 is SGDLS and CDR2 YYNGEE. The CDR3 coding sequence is TGTGCCAGCAGCGTAGACCCTGGGTTTGGACTAGCGGGGAACAATGAGCAGTTCTTC. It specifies CASSVDPGFGLAGNNEQFF.

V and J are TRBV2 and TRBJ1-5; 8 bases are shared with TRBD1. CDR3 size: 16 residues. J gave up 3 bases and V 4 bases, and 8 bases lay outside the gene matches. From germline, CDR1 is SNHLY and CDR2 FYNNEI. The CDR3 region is CASSGQGTQYNQPQHF. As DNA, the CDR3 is TGTGCCAGCAGTGGACAGGGGACGCAATACAATCAGCCCCAGCATTTT.

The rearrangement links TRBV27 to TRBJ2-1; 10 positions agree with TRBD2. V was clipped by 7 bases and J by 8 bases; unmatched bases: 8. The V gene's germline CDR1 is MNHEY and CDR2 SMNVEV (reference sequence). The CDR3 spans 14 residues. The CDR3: CASIRAGGPYEQFF. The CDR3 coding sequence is TGTGCCAGCATCAGAGCGGGGGGGCCCTATGAGCAGTTCTTC.

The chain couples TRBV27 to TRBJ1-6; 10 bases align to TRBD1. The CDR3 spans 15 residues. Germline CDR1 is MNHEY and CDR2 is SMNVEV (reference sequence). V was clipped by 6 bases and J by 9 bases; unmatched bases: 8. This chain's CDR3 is CASSLRGQGRSPLHF. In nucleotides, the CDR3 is TGTGCCAGCAGCCTTAGGGGACAGGGGCGTTCACCCCTCCACTTT.

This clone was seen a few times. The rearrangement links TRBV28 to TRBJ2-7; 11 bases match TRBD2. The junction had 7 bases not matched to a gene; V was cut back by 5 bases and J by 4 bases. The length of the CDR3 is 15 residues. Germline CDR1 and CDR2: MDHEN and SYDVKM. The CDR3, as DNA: TGTGCCAGCAGTCCCCTTAGCGGGGGGGAGTACGAGCAGTACTTC. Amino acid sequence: CASSPLSGGEYEQYF.

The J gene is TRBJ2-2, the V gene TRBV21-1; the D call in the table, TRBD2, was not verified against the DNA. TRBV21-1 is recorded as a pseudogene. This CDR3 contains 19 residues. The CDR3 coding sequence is TGTGCCAGCAGCAAAAAAGTGGGCCGCTTTGCGGGTAACACCGGGGAGCTGTTTTTT. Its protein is CASSKKVGRFAGNTGELFF.

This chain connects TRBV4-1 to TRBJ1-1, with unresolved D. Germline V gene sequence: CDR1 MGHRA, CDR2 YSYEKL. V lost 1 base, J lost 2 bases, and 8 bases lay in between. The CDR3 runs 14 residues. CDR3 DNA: TGCGCCAGCAGCCAAGTTGAGGAAAACACTGAAGCTTTCTTT. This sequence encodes CASSQVEENTEAFF.